This TCR beta chain was sequenced in a study of persistence of HIV-infected CD4 T cells. Comment on this clone: Its specificity is unknown.

Germline V gives CDR1 MNHNS, CDR2 SASEGT. The CDR3 runs 13 residues. The trim removed 3 bases at V and 8 bases at J, leaving 6 bases unmatched. Study conclusions and caveats: Proviral oligoclonality tracked with TCR oligoclonality within the same sorted cells.

This was the immunoSEQ version 4 assay in survey mode. The repertoire was sequenced with immunoSEQ multiplex PCR; TCRdb's copy has only in-frame clones and lacks some. The table lists around 9,200 clones, more than 70% of them singletons. An overlapping HIV-1 Gag peptide pool stimulated these cells at 0.95 to 1 ug/peptide/mL. CD4+ T cells upregulating both CD40 ligand and CD69 were sorted as responding cells. Inclusion required CMV-positive serology and CD4+ counts above 400 cells/uL. Before stimulation, PBMCs underwent CD8+ T cell depletion. V gene TRBV6-1 combines with J gene TRBJ1-2; 7 bases are shared with TRBD1. The input for sequencing was CD4+ T cells sorted from PBMCs after roughly 18-hour stimulation, taken from a patient who received antiretroviral therapy. The clonotype comes from an adult woman with HIV who was CMV-seropositive. CDR3 residues: CASSDRGLVGYTF. CDR3 DNA sequence: TGTGCCAGCAGTGATAGGGGGCTCGTCGGCTACACCTTC.